This T cell receptor beta chain was recovered during a study of blood T cell repertoires in COVID-19. Method: immunoSEQ multiplex PCR; TCRdb's copy keeps in-frame clones and lacks some. Of around 200,000 clones in the sample, 85% to 90% were seen once. This clone showed up just a few times. The CDR3 consists of 16 residues. V dropped 2 bases and J dropped 7 bases, with 17 bases sitting between them. Germline values: CDR1 MNHEY, CDR2 SVGEGT. Material: peripheral blood. The clonotype comes from a man of 80 years or more with acute or convalescent COVID-19. J is TRBJ1-4 and V is TRBV6-2 or TRBV6-3; no clear D gene. CDR3 sequence reads: CASSYQDLWNAEKLFF. The CDR3 region has the DNA TGTGCCAGCAGTTACCAAGACTTGTGGAATGCTGAAAAACTGTTTTTT.